A single sample is the source of the 28 T cell receptor beta chains below, sequenced in a study of shared T cell receptors in the human thymus. The assay was immunoSEQ multiplex PCR, and TCRdb's table has in-frame clones only and misses some. The sample lists some 700,000 clones, 88% occurring once. The same data also went into a second study, on human thymus T cells.

The material sequenced was thymocytes. The receptors come from a boy younger than two with a congenital heart defect.

This CDR3 is CASSSGPQETQYF. In nucleotides, the CDR3 is TGTGCCAGCAGCTCTGGGCCCCAAGAGACCCAGTACTTC. This chain joins TRBV5-6 and TRBJ2-5, with D unclear. The length of the CDR3 is 13 residues. The V gene's germline CDR1 is SGHDT and CDR2 YYEEEE. Trimming stripped 3 bases from V and 1 base from J, with 7 bases between.

Points on this clone: Within the sample, other DNA sequences also encode this same CDR3. The gene calls are TRBV5-1 and TRBJ2-5; 10 positions match TRBD2. Germline values: CDR1 SGHRS, CDR2 YFSETQ. Trimming cost V 0 bases and J 3 bases; bases outside gene matches: 2. The CDR3 has 15 amino acids. The CDR3 sequence is CASSLGLAGEETQYF. CDR3 DNA sequence: TGCGCCAGCAGCTTGGGGCTAGCGGGAGAAGAGACCCAGTACTTC.

A few counts support this clone. V usage is TRBV18 and J usage is TRBJ1-4; the match to TRBD1 covers 7 bases. The junction had 7 bases not matched to a gene; V was cut back by 5 bases and J by 7 bases. This CDR3 contains 14 residues. Germline V gene data show CDR1 as KGHSH and CDR2 as LQKENI. This CDR3 is CASSMDRKGEKLFF. In DNA, the CDR3 is TGTGCCAGCTCAATGGACAGGAAAGGTGAAAAACTGTTTTTT.

The V gene is TRBV25-1, the J gene TRBJ2-1; TRBD1 is a possible D gene (6 bases). The CDR3 has 16 residues. V lost 4 bases to trimming and J lost 4 bases, with 17 bases between them. The V gene's germline CDR1 is MGHDK and CDR2 SYGVNS. The CDR3 region has the DNA TGTGCCAGCAGTGTGGGGAACAGGGAAGGGTACAATGAGCAGTTCTTC. This gives the protein CASSVGNREGYNEQFF.

V usage is TRBV11-2 and J usage is TRBJ1-2, with D maybe TRBD1 (6 bases). CDR1 SGHAT and CDR2 FQNNGV come from the germline V gene. Trimming removed 5 bases from V and 2 bases from J, with 12 bases in between. The CDR3 has 14 residues. The CDR3 loop reads CASSQQGFNYGYTF. The CDR3 nucleotides read TGTGCCAGCAGCCAACAGGGTTTCAACTATGGCTACACCTTC.

A remark on this clone: This CDR3 is also generated by other DNA sequences in the sample. The V gene is TRBV5-6, the J gene TRBJ1-2; D perhaps matches TRBD1 (5 bases). There are 13 residues in the CDR3. V was cut by 0 bases and J by 2 bases, with 5 bases left in between. Germline V gives CDR1 SGHDT, CDR2 YYEEEE. In DNA form, the CDR3 reads TGTGCCAGCAGCTTGGGGGGCAACTATGGCTACACCTTC. This gives the protein CASSLGGNYGYTF.

The V gene is TRBV28, the J gene TRBJ2-1; D not certain. The CDR3 totals 11 residues. The ends were cut back, 3 bases at V and 9 bases at J, with 6 bases in the middle. The germline V gene has CDR1 MDHEN and CDR2 SYDVKM. In DNA form, the CDR3 reads TGTGCCAGCAGTTTCGGTTTTGAGCAGTTCTTC. It encodes CASSFGFEQFF. Using reference TRBV28 and TRBJ2-1 for the parts outside the CDR3, the full variable domain is DVKVTQSSRYLVKRTGEKVFLECVQDMDHENMFWYRQDPGLGLRLIYFSYDVKMKEKGDIPEGYSVSREKKERFSLILESASTNQTSMYLCASSFGFEQFFGPGTRLTVL.

The chain has TRBV5-1 and TRBJ2-7; D perhaps matches TRBD1 (6 bases). CDR3 length: 16 amino acids. V shed 4 bases and J shed 5 bases, with 22 bases lying between them. Germline V lookup: CDR1 SGHRS, CDR2 YFSETQ. CDR3: CASSPHPGQKMDEQYF. In DNA form, the CDR3 reads TGCGCCAGCAGCCCCCACCCCGGACAGAAGATGGACGAGCAGTACTTC. The full variable domain, rest sourced from reference TRBV5-1 and TRBJ2-7, is KAGVTQTPRYLIKTRGQQVTLSCSPISGHRSVSWYQQTPGQGLQFLFEYFSETQRNKGNFPGRFSGRQFSNSRSEMNVSTLELGDSALYLCASSPHPGQKMDEQYFGPGTRLTVT.

The rearrangement joins TRBV9 to TRBJ1-4; 9 bases are shared with TRBD1. Germline assignment: CDR1 SGDLS and CDR2 YYNGEE. The CDR3 has 15 amino acids. V was pared by 4 bases and J by 5 bases, with 6 bases of the junction left unmatched. The CDR3 loop reads CASSLRDRGNEKLFF. CDR3 coding DNA: TGTGCCAGCAGCTTACGAGACAGGGGGAATGAAAAACTGTTTTTT.

The gene calls are TRBV14 and TRBJ1-2, with TRBD1 as a possible D gene (6 bases). V lost 0 bases to trimming and J lost 2 bases, with 10 bases between them. Germline V gene data show CDR1 as SGHDN and CDR2 as FVKESK. The CDR3 loop spans 15 amino acids. CDR3 sequence (DNA): TGTGCCAGCAGCCAAGATCTCACAGGGAACTATGGCTACACCTTC. Encoded protein: CASSQDLTGNYGYTF.

This clone was found a few times. The J gene is TRBJ1-1, the V gene TRBV11-2; 9 bases are a match to TRBD1. This CDR3 contains 15 residues. V dropped 2 bases and J dropped 1; count of bases not matched to a gene: 2. The germline V gene encodes CDR1 SGHAT and CDR2 FQNNGV. The CDR3 sequence is CASSLRDRANTEAFF. In DNA form, the CDR3 reads TGTGCCAGCAGCTTACGGGACAGGGCGAACACTGAAGCTTTCTTT.

V is TRBV9 and J is TRBJ2-2, with D possibly being TRBD2 (6 bases). The V gene's germline CDR1 is SGDLS and CDR2 YYNGEE. V lost 2 bases and J 5 bases, leaving 13 bases between the germline ends. The CDR3 has 15 amino acids. The CDR3 coding sequence is TGTGCCAGCAGCGTCGAGGCCCGGGGGACCGGGGAGCTGTTTTTT. Encoded protein: CASSVEARGTGELFF.

This chain joins TRBV4-2 and TRBJ2-1; TRBD2 agrees at 13 bases. V lost 4 bases, J lost 4 bases, and 7 bases stayed unmatched. The CDR3 is made up of 17 amino acids. Germline V gene sequence: CDR1 LGHNA, CDR2 YNFKEQ. In DNA form, the CDR3 reads TGTGCCAGCAGCCCCTGGACTAGCGGGGGAACTTACAATGAGCAGTTCTTC. Encoded protein: CASSPWTSGGTYNEQFF.

There are a few counts of this clone. The rearrangement joins TRBV28 to TRBJ2-7; 12 bases are a match to TRBD2. V shed 5 bases, J shed 3 bases, and the junction held 11 bases outside the gene matches. This CDR3 has 17 amino acids. Germline loops: CDR1 MDHEN, CDR2 SYDVKM. CDR3 region: CASSLKTSGSAYYEQYF. CDR3 nucleotides: TGTGCCAGCAGTCTCAAGACTAGCGGGAGTGCCTACTACGAGCAGTACTTC.

In regard to this clone: The same CDR3 can be traced to other DNA sequences in this sample. The rearrangement uses TRBV6-5 and TRBJ2-7; D is unresolved. This CDR3 has 11 amino acids. Trimming pared 2 bases from V and 5 bases from J, leaving 4 bases between. The germline CDR1 and CDR2 sequences are MNHEY and SVGAGI. The CDR3 sequence is CASSYLNEQYF. The DNA for the CDR3 is TGTGCCAGCAGTTACCTTAACGAGCAGTACTTC.

The chain links TRBV11-1 to TRBJ2-1; perhaps TRBD2 as D (5 bases). CDR3 length: 18 amino acids. CDR1 SGHAT and CDR2 FQDESV come from the germline V gene (reference sequence). V was pared by 0 bases and J by 7 bases, with 22 bases between. The CDR3 loop is CASSLALLSALSINEQFF. The CDR3 DNA follows: TGTGCCAGCAGCTTAGCCCTCCTTAGCGCACTTAGCATAAATGAGCAGTTCTTC.

This chain uses TRBV5-1 with TRBJ1-2; TRBD1 agrees at 8 bases. V shed 1 base, J shed 6 bases, and the junction held 8 bases outside the gene matches. The CDR3 length is 15 residues. Looked up from germline, CDR1 is SGHRS and CDR2 is YFSETQ. The CDR3 nucleotides are TGCGCCAGCAGCTTGCCGTACAGGGGGAGGAATGGCTACACCTTC. This translates into CASSLPYRGRNGYTF.

The V call is TRBV4-3, the J call TRBJ2-1; 14 bases align to TRBD2. J lost 10 bases, V lost 4 bases, and 15 bases had no gene match. Germline V gives CDR1 LGHNA, CDR2 YSLEER. The length of the CDR3 is 18 residues. The CDR3 DNA reads TGCGCCAGCAGCCGAGAATCAGAGGGACTAGCGGGAGAAGGGGAGCAGTTCTTC. Residues: CASSRESEGLAGEGEQFF.

V gene TRBV11-2 combines with J gene TRBJ1-1; 7 bases align to TRBD1. Per germline, CDR1 SGHAT and CDR2 FQNNGV. The CDR3 is 14 amino acids. Trimming took 6 bases from V and 0 from J; bases not matched to a gene: 4. Here the CDR3 DNA reads TGTGCCAGCAGTCAGGGGGGAGTGAACACTGAAGCTTTCTTT. Translation: CASSQGGVNTEAFF.

This chain links TRBV14 with TRBJ2-7; 11 positions agree with TRBD2. Germline CDR1 and CDR2: SGHDN and FVKESK. This CDR3 contains 14 residues. With V trimmed by 4 bases and J by 6 bases, 5 bases remained unmatched. The CDR3 nucleotides are TGTGCCAGCAGCCTAGTAGCGGGAGGGATCGAGCAGTACTTC. Residues: CASSLVAGGIEQYF.

V gene TRBV10-3 combines with J gene TRBJ2-7; TRBD2 might be the D (7 bases). V lost 4 bases and J lost 4, with 26 bases in between. There are 18 residues in the CDR3. CDR1 ENHRY and CDR2 SYGVKD come from the germline V gene. DNA of the CDR3: TGTGCCATCAGTGCAGGGGAGGGAGGTCCTTTCGGGGAGTACGAGCAGTACTTC. As protein: CAISAGEGGPFGEYEQYF.

The rearrangement uses TRBV27 and TRBJ2-1; D is possibly TRBD2 (6 bases). The CDR3 spans 15 residues. Germline CDR1 is MNHEY and CDR2 is SMNVEV (reference sequence). V was cut by 2 bases and J by 2 bases, with 10 bases left in between. The CDR3 here is CASSLVAAPYNEQFF. In DNA form, the CDR3 reads TGTGCCAGCAGTTTAGTAGCGGCTCCCTACAATGAGCAGTTCTTC.

This sequence joins TRBV7-8 and TRBJ2-2; TRBD1 agrees at 7 bases. J was trimmed by 4 bases and V by 5 bases; bases with no gene match: 13. The CDR3 is 17 residues long. Germline CDR1 and CDR2: SGHVS and FQNEAQ. CDR3 nucleotide sequence: TGTGCCAGCAGCGCCGAGATAACAGGGGTTGGCACCGGGGAGCTGTTTTTT. Translation gives CASSAEITGVGTGELFF.

The chain is built from TRBV25-1 and TRBJ2-3; D gene ambiguous. Trimming stripped 5 bases from V and 4 bases from J, with 10 bases between. The CDR3 totals 13 residues. Germline V CDR1 and CDR2: MGHDK, SYGVNS. The CDR3 is CASSPMTPDTQYF. The DNA of the CDR3 is TGTGCCAGCAGTCCTATGACTCCAGATACGCAGTATTTT.

CDR3 bases: TGTGCCTGGAGTACAACAGGGGGCAACACTGAAGCTTTCTTT. It encodes CAWSTTGGNTEAFF. J is TRBJ1-1 and V is TRBV30; 9 nucleotides line up with TRBD1. The CDR3 totals 14 residues. J was trimmed by 2 bases and V by 2 bases; bases with no gene match: 3. Germline V gene lookup returns CDR1 GTSNPN and CDR2 SVGIG (reference sequence).

The CDR3 DNA is TGTGCCAGTAGTATAGATTCAGGGGCCTACGAGCAGTACTTC. Amino acid sequence: CASSIDSGAYEQYF. This chain links TRBV19 with TRBJ2-7; D may be TRBD1 (6 bases). This CDR3 is built from 14 residues. Germline lookup yields CDR1 LNHDA and CDR2 SQIVND (reference sequence). Trimming shortened V by 0 bases and J by 2 bases, and 8 bases separated the two germline ends.

The chain carries TRBV2 and TRBJ1-5; D unresolved. Germline loops: CDR1 SNHLY, CDR2 FYNNEI. This CDR3 comprises 16 residues. V was shortened by 3 bases and J by 1 base, with 13 bases between the two germline ends. The CDR3 nucleotides are TGTGCCAGCAGTGATGCTGAAGGCGGGAGCAATCAGCCCCAGCATTTT. Translating it yields CASSDAEGGSNQPQHF.

V is TRBV7-9 and J is TRBJ1-5; 9 nucleotides match TRBD1. This CDR3 contains 17 residues. The V segment lost 1 base and the J segment 9 bases; nucleotides outside the gene matches: 13. CDR1 is SEHNR, CDR2 FQNEAQ, per germline (reference sequence). The CDR3 protein is CASSLGWTGDSLRPQHF. The CDR3 DNA is TGTGCCAGCAGCTTAGGATGGACAGGGGACTCCCTTCGGCCCCAGCATTTT.